This TCR beta chain was sequenced for a study of beta chain features in type 1 diabetes. To note about this clone: Its cognate antigen is unknown.

The entirety of the isolated RNA underwent reverse transcription, so expressed TCRB transcripts were sequenced. Sequenced by immunoSEQ multiplex PCR; TCRdb stores in-frame clones only, minus some. The sample has approximately 58,000 clones, around 60% seen once; the top ten hold 0.29%. Study findings and constraints: Sampled from patients, naive, central memory and Treg TCRB repertoires appeared more similar than those sampled from healthy donors. Moderate but significant shortening of TCRB CDR3s was recorded in all four CD4+ subsets from Type 1 diabetes patients.

The CDR3 spans 15 residues. Germline values: CDR1 ENHRY, CDR2 SYGVKD. The V and J ends lost 5 bases and 3 bases, in that order; junction bases with no gene match: 4. The chain carries TRBV10-3 and TRBJ2-1; 10 positions match TRBD2. The TCR sequence derives from a woman aged 30 to 39 with type 1 diabetes. Sequencing used stem cell memory CD4+ T cells from blood. CDR3 DNA: TGTGCCATCAGTCCGGGACTAGCGCACTACAATGAGCAGTTCTTC. Residues: CAISPGLAHYNEQFF.